This T cell receptor (beta chain) emerged from a study of spatial heterogeneity in lung cancer. On the study more broadly: For tumor regions, TCR transcript counts showed a strong correlation with a T cell module score derived from matched bulk RNA-seq. Study-wide points: Counts that tracked tumor mutation counts were those of expanded intratumoral alpha and beta TCRs.

As for time point: sample taken at primary tumor resection. V shed 6 bases and J 6 bases; nucleotides not matched to a gene: 8. The CDR3 runs to 14 residues. The germline V gene encodes CDR1 MNHEY and CDR2 SMNVEV (reference sequence). Every TCR cDNA molecule carried a tag that served as a unique molecular identifier. TCRdb re-called the 5' RACE reads through MiXCR, storing one row per CDR3 protein. Among about 9,200 distinct CDR3 sequences listed, about 5% were seen once. This clonotype came up a few times. Its target is unknown. This chain links TRBV27 with TRBJ2-7; 10 nucleotides agree with TRBD1. The receptor's source is a female donor with early-stage non-small cell lung cancer. Source: lung tumor tissue, taken at surgery. The CDR3 protein is CASRTGGTFGEQYF. The CDR3 nucleotides read TGTGCCAGCAGGACAGGGGGCACGTTTGGCGAGCAGTACTTC.